This TCR beta chain was sequenced in a study of CD8+ T cells in alopecia areata. Study at large: Oral tofacitinib, 5 to 10 mg twice daily, was given in an open-label trial.

The study, taken as a whole, reports: For patients receiving tofacitinib, scalp clonality and expanded CD8+ clones among the top 100 significantly decreased. With patients, TCR sharing proved less clear than in mice, a difference possibly related to HLA.

As concerns this clone: Antigen: not known.

CDR3 length: 14 residues. Germline assignment: CDR1 GTSNPN and CDR2 SVGIG (reference sequence). Trimming cost V 0 bases and J 4 bases, with 12 bases left between them. After isolation, RNA underwent reverse transcription to generate cDNA as the sequencing template. The method was immunoSEQ multiplex PCR; TCRdb's version includes in-frame clones alone and lacks a portion of them. The sample lists 150,000 to 250,000 clones, roughly three fifths occurring once. The treatment is: oral pan-JAK inhibitor, 5-10 mg twice daily. Alopecia areata patients had lesional scalp punch biopsies and peripheral blood taken from them.

V is TRBV30 and J is TRBJ1-2; possibly TRBD1 for D (5 bases). Source: CD4+ T cells sorted from blood, taken at week 4, from a patient treated with tofacitinib. This clonotype originated in a human donor with alopecia areata. Here the CDR3 reads CAWSVQVARYGYTF. In DNA, the CDR3 is TGTGCCTGGAGTGTACAGGTTGCGCGCTATGGCTACACCTTC.